These 31 T cell receptor beta chains were all obtained from the same sample, sequenced in a study of a mutant IDH1 vaccine in newly diagnosed glioma. Sequencing was performed with immunoSEQ multiplex PCR; in TCRdb, only in-frame clones are kept and a portion is missing. Of tens of thousands of clones listed, roughly 92% were seen once; the top ten hold about 2.4%. These receptors' targets are unknown. The time point here: week 35, safety follow-up. Every single dose of the vaccine, 300 ug of mutant IDH1 20-mer peptide, came with topical imiquimod. Sequenced material: PBMCs, taken from a glioma patient whose treatment included an IDH1 peptide vaccine. Every receptor here comes from a man aged 50 or older with glioma.

V is TRBV28 and J is TRBJ2-7; 9 positions agree with TRBD1. Germline V CDR1 and CDR2: MDHEN, SYDVKM. The CDR3 has 15 residues. V trimming: 5 bases; J trimming: 3 bases; junction bases outside the gene matches: 8. Here the CDR3 DNA reads TGTGCCAGCAGTACCGGGACAGGGCGGTTCTACGAGCAGTACTTC. Its translation is CASSTGTGRFYEQYF.

This chain connects TRBV4-1 to TRBJ1-5; D is unclear. CDR3 length: 16 residues. V was clipped by 1 base and J by 11 bases, with 21 bases between them. Per germline, CDR1 MGHRA and CDR2 YSYEKL. The CDR3 coding sequence is TGCGCCAGCAGCCAAGGGGCATGGGAGCCACCCATGGCCCAGCATTTT. It specifies CASSQGAWEPPMAQHF.

The J gene is TRBJ1-6, the V gene TRBV5-5; D remains ambiguous. Germline loops: CDR1 SGHKS, CDR2 YYEKEE (reference sequence). The CDR3 spans 13 residues. Between the trimmed V and J ends, which lost 0 bases and 9 bases, there was a span of 7 bases. The CDR3 is CASSLDTTSPLHF. The CDR3 bases are TGTGCCAGCAGCTTGGACACGACTTCACCCCTCCACTTT.

J is TRBJ2-2 and V is TRBV7-6; D remains ambiguous. Germline V lookup: CDR1 SGHVS, CDR2 FNYEAQ. The CDR3 has 14 amino acids. V lost 3 bases, J lost 3 bases, and 8 bases lay in between. CDR3 protein: CASSLIGDTGELFF. The CDR3 DNA reads TGTGCCAGCAGCTTGATTGGGGACACCGGGGAGCTGTTTTTT.

The chain uses TRBV15 and TRBJ2-4, with D perhaps being TRBD1 or TRBD2 (6 bases each). Germline CDR1 LNHNV, CDR2 YYDKDF (reference sequence). V lost 6 bases and J 6 bases, leaving 24 bases between the germline ends. The CDR3 has 17 amino acids. This chain's CDR3 is CATRDLGGPRFGNIQYF. CDR3 nucleotides: TGTGCCACCAGAGATCTGGGGGGCCCGAGGTTTGGAAACATTCAGTACTTC.

The chain couples TRBV6-1 to TRBJ2-6, with D possibly being TRBD1 (5 bases). CDR3 length: 14 amino acids. The V gene lost 6 bases and the J gene lost 0 bases, with 6 bases spanning the gap. CDR1 is MNHNS and CDR2 is SASEGT in the germline V gene. CDR3 amino acids: CASRQGSGANVLTF. The CDR3 DNA is TGTGCCAGCAGGCAGGGCTCTGGGGCCAACGTCCTGACTTTC.

CDR3: CASRRDSFSNEKLFF. CDR3 bases: TGCGCCAGCAGAAGGGACAGCTTCTCTAATGAAAAACTGTTTTTT. The chain links TRBV5-1 to TRBJ1-4, with 7 bases that match TRBD1. The CDR3 has 15 residues. The V gene end was trimmed by 5 bases and the J gene end by 3 bases; junction bases not matched to a gene: 7. The germline CDR1 and CDR2 sequences are SGHRS and YFSETQ.

The V gene is TRBV6-5, the J gene TRBJ2-5, with D possibly being TRBD1 or TRBD2 (5 bases each). The germline gives CDR1 MNHEY, CDR2 SVGAGI. The CDR3 runs to 14 residues. V gave up 2 bases and J gave up 5 bases, with 12 bases separating them. CDR3: CASSYQGRRETQYF. CDR3 nucleotides: TGTGCCAGCAGTTACCAGGGACGGAGGGAGACCCAGTACTTC.

This rearrangement joins TRBV28 to TRBJ2-7; TRBD1 is a possible D gene (6 bases). Germline values: CDR1 MDHEN, CDR2 SYDVKM. V was shortened by 2 bases and J by 6 bases, with 14 bases between the two germline ends. The CDR3 spans 14 residues. Here the CDR3 DNA reads TGTGCCAGCAGTTTAGGGGGCAGACTCCGCGAGCAGTACTTC. Its protein is CASSLGGRLREQYF.

The CDR3 nucleotides read TGTGCCAGCAGCTTAGCGAGGGCAGGGAGGAGCAATCAGCCCCAGCATTTT. Encoded protein: CASSLARAGRSNQPQHF. This sequence joins TRBV7-8 and TRBJ1-5, with D possibly TRBD1 on 5 matching bases. Trimming left V 0 bases short and J 1 base short, with 13 bases between. CDR1 SGHVS and CDR2 FQNEAQ come from the germline V gene. The CDR3 is 17 amino acids.

V usage is TRBV5-6 and J usage is TRBJ2-1; TRBD2 matches 14 bases. Germline assignment: CDR1 SGHDT and CDR2 YYEEEE. The V and J ends lost 4 bases and 11 bases, in that order; junction bases with no gene match: 14. CDR3 length: 17 amino acids. The CDR3 DNA reads as TGTGCCAGCAGCCGATCTAAGACTAGCGGGGGGGTCGTTCAGCAGTTCTTC. Translating it yields CASSRSKTSGGVVQQFF.

The chain employs TRBV18 and TRBJ2-6, with 8 bases matching TRBD1. The CDR3 has 19 residues. Trimming removed 5 bases from V and 4 bases from J; junction bases left unmatched: 16. Germline loops: CDR1 KGHSH, CDR2 LQKENI. The CDR3 loop is CASSITAGTGGAGANVLTF. CDR3 DNA sequence: TGTGCCAGCTCAATTACCGCCGGGACAGGAGGGGCCGGGGCCAACGTCCTGACTTTC. The entire variable domain, with the rest obtained from reference TRBV18 and TRBJ2-6, is as follows: NAGVMQNPRHLVRRRGQEARLRCSPMKGHSHVYWYRQLPEEGLKFMVYLQKENIIDESGMPKERFSAEFPKEGPSILRIQQVVRGDSAAYFCASSITAGTGGAGANVLTFGAGSRLTVL.

The CDR3 loop is CASISSSGGHYEQYF. The CDR3 DNA sequence: TGTGCCAGCATCTCCAGTAGCGGGGGACACTACGAGCAGTACTTC. The chain recombines TRBV28 with TRBJ2-7; 9 bases line up with TRBD2. The trim removed 7 bases at V and 3 bases at J, leaving 10 bases unmatched. CDR1 and CDR2 (germline): MDHEN, SYDVKM. The length of the CDR3 is 15 residues.

The V gene is TRBV6-4, the J gene TRBJ2-1; TRBD2 matches at 10 bases. The V gene end was trimmed by 4 bases and the J gene end by 4 bases; junction bases not matched to a gene: 1. Germline assignment: CDR1 MRHNA and CDR2 SNTAGT. This CDR3 has 14 amino acids. As DNA, the CDR3 is TGTGCCAGCAGTGCTAGCGGGGGTTACAATGAGCAGTTCTTC. Protein product: CASSASGGYNEQFF.

This chain uses TRBV19 with TRBJ2-2, with 7 bases lining up with TRBD2. Per germline, CDR1 LNHDA and CDR2 SQIVND (reference sequence). Trimming took 7 bases from V and 6 from J; bases not matched to a gene: 14. CDR3 length equals 16 residues. CDR3 nucleotide sequence: TGTGCCAGTACCCCCTGGGGGGGGGAGGATGCCGGGGAGCTGTTTTTT. This gives the protein CASTPWGGEDAGELFF. Based on the CDR3 plus reference TRBV19 and TRBJ2-2, the full variable domain is DGGITQSPKYLFRKEGQNVTLSCEQNLNHDAMYWYRQDPGQGLRLIYYSQIVNDFQKGDIAEGYSVSREKKESFPLTVTSAQKNPTAFYLCASTPWGGEDAGELFFGEGSRLTVL.

V and J are TRBV7-9 and TRBJ1-5; a weak D match, TRBD1 (5 bases). The CDR3 is 15 residues long. Deletions cut 5 bases from V and 5 bases from J, with 16 bases between. Germline CDR1 reads SEHNR; CDR2 reads FQNEAQ (reference sequence). For the CDR3, the DNA is TGTGCCAGCAGCCCTCCGGGGACTGCTGATCAGCCCCAGCATTTT. Protein sequence: CASSPPGTADQPQHF.

The gene calls are TRBV6-1 and TRBJ1-5; D gene unclear. The CDR3 has 12 amino acids. Per germline, CDR1 MNHNS and CDR2 SASEGT. Trimming left V 9 bases short and J 7 bases short, with 13 bases between. CDR3 in DNA: TGTGCCAGTAGGGTTTTTCCGCAGCCCCAGCATTTT. Its translation: CASRVFPQPQHF.

The genes are TRBV10-2 and TRBJ1-2; 12 positions match TRBD1. The CDR3 is made up of 14 amino acids. The junction had 5 bases not matched to a gene; V was cut back by 6 bases and J by 6 bases. CDR1 is WSHSY and CDR2 is SAAADI in the germline V gene. The CDR3 loop reads CASRLGQGANGYTF. The CDR3 DNA reads as TGCGCCAGCAGATTGGGACAGGGGGCAAATGGCTACACCTTC.

In this sample, this clone turned up once. The gene calls are TRBV18 and TRBJ2-2, with TRBD1 as a possible D gene (6 bases). V shed 3 bases and J shed 2 bases, with 7 bases lying between them. The CDR3 extends over 14 amino acids. From germline, CDR1 is KGHSH and CDR2 LQKENI. CDR3 DNA sequence: TGTGCCAGCTCACCGGACAGAAACACCGGGGAGCTGTTTTTT. Translation gives CASSPDRNTGELFF.

The chain is built from TRBV7-8 and TRBJ2-1; D gene uncertain. The CDR3 extends over 13 amino acids. CDR1 is SGHVS, CDR2 FQNEAQ, per germline. V lost 5 bases to trimming and J lost 4 bases, with 9 bases between them. The CDR3 spells CASSLRPYNEQFF. DNA for the CDR3: TGTGCCAGCAGCCTCCGGCCATACAATGAGCAGTTCTTC.

The chain carries TRBV19 and TRBJ1-1, with 10 nucleotides matching TRBD1. V shed 5 bases, J shed 1 base, and the junction held 7 bases outside the gene matches. Germline CDR1 is LNHDA and CDR2 is SQIVND (reference sequence). The CDR3 contains 16 residues. Here the CDR3 DNA reads TGTGCCAGTAGTGGGGGACAGGGGATCGGGAACACTGAAGCTTTCTTT. Translation: CASSGGQGIGNTEAFF.

The chain carries TRBV12-5 and TRBJ2-1; 7 nucleotides match TRBD1. The ends lost 6 bases at V and 5 bases at J; junction bases unmatched: 10. The CDR3 totals 15 residues. Germline CDR1 LGHNT, CDR2 FRNRAP. The CDR3 loop reads CASGSGQIQHNEQFF. DNA for the CDR3: TGTGCTAGTGGATCGGGACAGATACAACACAATGAGCAGTTCTTC.

The rearrangement links TRBV9 to TRBJ1-1; 7 nucleotides line up with TRBD1. V trimming: 3 bases; J trimming: 1 base; junction bases outside the gene matches: 6. Germline lookup yields CDR1 SGDLS and CDR2 YYNGEE. This CDR3 spans 15 amino acids. The CDR3 region has the DNA TGTGCCAGCAGCGCGACAGGGCGGGAGAACACTGAAGCTTTCTTT. Its protein is CASSATGRENTEAFF.

The V gene is TRBV11-1, the J gene TRBJ2-2, with D unclear. The CDR3 consists of 17 residues. The V end was cut by 4 bases, the J end by 1 base, with 16 bases between. The germline V gene encodes CDR1 SGHAT and CDR2 FQDESV (reference sequence). CDR3 DNA sequence: TGTGCCAGCAGCTCCCTCCACGGGTTCCTGAACACCGGGGAGCTGTTTTTT. The encoded protein is CASSSLHGFLNTGELFF.

This chain connects TRBV7-9 to TRBJ2-7; 8 bases line up with TRBD1. Trimming cost V 5 bases and J 2 bases; bases outside gene matches: 2. The CDR3 contains 13 residues. Germline V lookup: CDR1 SEHNR, CDR2 FQNEAQ (reference sequence). The CDR3 DNA follows: TGTGCCAGCAGCGGGGACAGGCCCTACGAGCAGTACTTC. Residues: CASSGDRPYEQYF.

V is TRBV5-6 and J is TRBJ1-3; D is unclear. There are 16 residues in the CDR3. V was trimmed by 2 bases and J by 0 bases, leaving 12 bases between them. Germline V CDR1 and CDR2: SGHDT, YYEEEE. CDR3 protein: CASSFPPGSSGNTIYF. The DNA for the CDR3 is TGTGCCAGCAGCTTTCCCCCGGGGAGCTCTGGAAACACCATATATTTT.

The V and J genes are TRBV7-2 and TRBJ1-4; 7 bases agree with TRBD1. Germline V gene lookup returns CDR1 SGHTA and CDR2 FQGNSA. V gave up 2 bases and J gave up 7 bases; unmatched junction bases: 7. This CDR3 has 15 amino acids. CDR3 in amino acids: CASSLSQGGGEKLFF. DNA for the CDR3: TGTGCCAGCAGCTTATCCCAGGGGGGCGGTGAAAAACTGTTTTTT.

CDR3 sequence (DNA): TGTGCCAGCAGTCCTCCTTATTCTCAAGAGACCCAGTACTTC. It translates to CASSPPYSQETQYF. The gene calls are TRBV6-5 and TRBJ2-5; D gene uncertain. V was shortened by 5 bases and J by 2 bases, with 12 bases between the two germline ends. CDR1 and CDR2 from the germline V gene are MNHEY and SVGAGI. The CDR3 is 14 residues long.

The V call is TRBV4-1, the J call TRBJ2-7, with D perhaps TRBD2 (6 bases). The V end lost 0 bases, the J end lost 1 base, and 7 bases lay between the germline ends. The CDR3 totals 14 residues. Germline CDR1 and CDR2: MGHRA and YSYEKL. CDR3 residues: CASSQERGSYEQYF. The CDR3 DNA is TGCGCCAGCAGCCAAGAGCGGGGTTCCTACGAGCAGTACTTC.

The chain combines TRBV5-6 with TRBJ1-2; D unclear. V lost 0 bases, J lost 10 bases, and 22 bases lay in between. The CDR3 is made up of 16 amino acids. Germline CDR1 is SGHDT and CDR2 is YYEEEE. CDR3 sequence: CASSLAGQWTMLYYTF. The CDR3 DNA follows: TGTGCCAGCAGCTTGGCGGGTCAGTGGACGATGTTATACTACACCTTC.

This chain links TRBV9 with TRBJ1-4; D ambiguous. The CDR3 sequence is 15 residues long. CDR1 is SGDLS, CDR2 YYNGEE, per germline. The V gene lost 1 base and the J gene lost 3 bases, with 10 bases spanning the gap. The CDR3 loop reads CASSVNWEANEKLFF. The CDR3, as DNA: TGTGCCAGCAGCGTAAATTGGGAAGCTAATGAAAAACTGTTTTTT.